Below, 18 T cell receptor beta chains from the same sample are listed, as sequenced in a study of control samples from healthy donors and cancer patients. Assay: immunoSEQ multiplex PCR; the TCRdb copy retains only in-frame clones and omits some. The sample lists some 120,000 clones, about 92% occurring once. Source material: PBMCs. The source is a man aged 50 to 59 with head and neck cancer.

The chain links TRBV3-1 (or the pseudogene TRBV3-2) to TRBJ1-4; D ambiguous. The CDR3 runs to 13 residues. Trimming took 2 bases from V and 1 from J, leaving 2 bases between them. Germline V gene lookup returns CDR1 LGHDT and CDR2 YNNKEL (reference sequence). The CDR3 nucleotides are TGTGCCAGCAGCCAAAGAACTAATGAAAAACTGTTTTTT. As protein: CASSQRTNEKLFF.

The chain carries TRBV2 and TRBJ2-5, with 9 bases lining up with TRBD2. The V and J ends lost 4 bases and 5 bases, in that order; junction bases with no gene match: 8. Germline V lookup: CDR1 SNHLY, CDR2 FYNNEI. The CDR3 is 15 residues long. The CDR3, as DNA: TGTGCCAGCAGTGGCGGGGGGGCCGGTCATGAGACCCAGTACTTC. Translating it yields CASSGGGAGHETQYF.

This sequence joins TRBV6-2 or TRBV6-3 and TRBJ1-1, with D possibly being TRBD1 (6 bases). V lost 3 bases and J 1 base, leaving 9 bases between the germline ends. This CDR3 is 14 amino acids long. Germline V gives CDR1 MNHEY, CDR2 SVGEGT. The CDR3 region has the DNA TGTGCCAGCAGTTATGGGGGGGCGAACACTGAAGCTTTCTTT. Its translation: CASSYGGANTEAFF.

The chain joins TRBV9 to TRBJ2-3; D remains ambiguous. The CDR3 is 11 amino acids. V lost 4 bases, J lost 5 bases, and 5 bases lay in between. Germline CDR1 SGDLS, CDR2 YYNGEE. The CDR3 DNA reads as TGTGCCAGCAGCCCTCAAGATACGCAGTATTTT. Protein: CASSPQDTQYF. Complete variable domain (other parts from reference TRBV9 and TRBJ2-3): DSGVTQTPKHLITATGQRVTLRCSPRSGDLSVYWYQQSLDQGLQFLIQYYNGEERAKGNILERFSAQQFPDLHSELNLSSLELGDSALYFCASSPQDTQYFGPGTRLTVL.

The chain combines TRBV10-2 with TRBJ1-1; D not resolved. The germline V and J ends were trimmed by 2 bases and 5 bases, with 15 bases remaining between them. The CDR3 loop spans 15 amino acids. Germline V gene sequence: CDR1 WSHSY, CDR2 SAAADI. In nucleotides, the CDR3 is TGCGCCAGCAGTGAGCCAGCCGCAGGTGAAACTGAAGCTTTCTTT. Its translation: CASSEPAAGETEAFF.

This sequence joins TRBV10-2 and TRBJ1-5; D is unclear. The CDR3 is 14 residues long. Germline CDR1 reads WSHSY; CDR2 reads SAAADI. Between the trimmed V and J ends, which lost 6 bases and 0 bases, there was a span of 9 bases. The CDR3: CASRKDNSNQPQHF. DNA of the CDR3: TGCGCCAGCAGGAAAGACAATAGCAATCAGCCCCAGCATTTT.

The V call is TRBV5-6, the J call TRBJ2-7; unclear D gene. CDR1 is SGHDT, CDR2 YYEEEE, per germline. Deletions cut 0 bases from V and 2 bases from J, with 3 bases between. The CDR3 spans 12 residues. This CDR3 is CASSLGAYEQYF. As DNA, the CDR3 is TGTGCCAGCAGCTTGGGGGCCTACGAGCAGTACTTC. Full variable domain (remainder filled in from reference TRBV5-6 and TRBJ2-7): DAGVTQSPTHLIKTRGQQVTLRCSPKSGHDTVSWYQQALGQGPQFIFQYYEEEERQRGNFPDRFSGHQFPNYSSELNVNALLLGDSALYLCASSLGAYEQYFGPGTRLTVT.

This chain uses TRBV5-4 with TRBJ2-1; 8 bases fit TRBD2. V lost 5 bases, J lost 5 bases, and 12 bases stayed unmatched. CDR3 length: 16 residues. Germline assignment: CDR1 SGHNT and CDR2 YYREEE (reference sequence). The CDR3 protein is CASSMFGGLVNNEQFF. The CDR3, as DNA: TGTGCCAGCAGTATGTTCGGGGGACTAGTGAACAATGAGCAGTTCTTC.

This chain links TRBV30 with TRBJ1-2; a possible D gene is TRBD1 (5 bases). V lost 4 bases and J lost 14, with 20 bases in between. CDR3 size: 12 residues. Germline-derived CDR1 and CDR2 are GTSNPN and SVGIG (reference sequence). The chain's CDR3 is CAWTFTGSDRTF. DNA of the CDR3: TGTGCCTGGACATTTACAGGCTCGGATAGGACCTTC.

The genes are TRBV14 and TRBJ2-7, with D unclear. With 4 bases removed from V and 0 bases from J, the gap between germline ends came to 4 bases. Germline-derived CDR1 and CDR2 are SGHDN and FVKESK. There are 12 residues in the CDR3. The CDR3 is CASSRYSYEQYF. The CDR3 coding sequence is TGTGCCAGCAGCCGGTACTCCTACGAGCAGTACTTC.

The chain uses TRBV10-3 and TRBJ2-3; no firm D call. The germline CDR1 and CDR2 sequences are ENHRY and SYGVKD. Trimming pared 4 bases from V and 3 bases from J, leaving 8 bases between. The CDR3 has 13 amino acids. CDR3 in DNA: TGTGCCATCAGTGGGGAAATGACAGATACGCAGTATTTT. As protein: CAISGEMTDTQYF.

V and J are TRBV30 and TRBJ2-1; a possible D gene is TRBD2 (7 bases). The CDR3 loop spans 15 amino acids. Trimming took 4 bases from V and 2 from J, leaving 15 bases between them. Germline CDR1 is GTSNPN and CDR2 is SVGIG (reference sequence). CDR3 in DNA: TGTGCCTGGACCGAAAGGGGGGGCGCCTACAATGAGCAGTTCTTC. This gives the protein CAWTERGGAYNEQFF.

This clone has only one observation. The genes are TRBV6-2 or TRBV6-3 and TRBJ2-7, with TRBD2 identical over 8 bases. J gave up 4 bases and V 0 bases, and 11 bases lay outside the gene matches. The CDR3 spans 17 residues. CDR1 and CDR2 from the germline V gene are MNHEY and SVGEGT. CDR3 sequence reads: CASSYSKAGGFGYEQYF. CDR3 sequence (DNA): TGTGCCAGCAGTTACTCGAAGGCGGGGGGCTTCGGGTACGAGCAGTACTTC.

The rearrangement uses TRBV2 and TRBJ2-5; a weak D match, TRBD2 (5 bases). The V end was cut by 2 bases, the J end by 4 bases, with 17 bases between. The germline gives CDR1 SNHLY, CDR2 FYNNEI. The CDR3 spans 16 residues. The CDR3 DNA is TGTGCCAGCAGTGAAAACGGGATCTGGGTGGGAGAGACCCAGTACTTC. It translates to CASSENGIWVGETQYF.

The chain carries TRBV4-3 and TRBJ2-1; D might be TRBD2 (6 bases). The V and J ends lost 2 bases and 4 bases respectively, with 9 bases between them. The CDR3 is made up of 14 amino acids. Per the germline V gene, CDR1 is LGHNA and CDR2 is YSLEER. CDR3 residues: CASSQLRGYNEQFF. Written as DNA, the CDR3 is TGCGCCAGCAGCCAACTTCGGGGGTACAATGAGCAGTTCTTC.

The gene calls are TRBV6-5 and TRBJ1-5, with D maybe TRBD1 (6 bases). The CDR3 runs to 13 residues. The V gene's germline CDR1 is MNHEY and CDR2 SVGAGI. Trimming took 2 bases from V and 7 from J, leaving 9 bases between them. CDR3 DNA: TGTGCCAGCAGTTACGGGGGCGGGCAGCCCCAGCATTTT. Protein product: CASSYGGGQPQHF.

The CDR3 coding sequence is TGTGCCAGTAGACCGGGAGGCAGGGGCCACGAAAAACTGTTTTTT. Its translation is CASRPGGRGHEKLFF. This chain links TRBV19 with TRBJ1-4, with a possible D match to TRBD1 (6 bases). Trimming took 6 bases from V and 8 from J, leaving 19 bases between them. Looked up from germline, CDR1 is LNHDA and CDR2 is SQIVND (reference sequence). The CDR3 has 15 amino acids.

The rearrangement joins TRBV5-1 to TRBJ1-1; 10 nucleotides agree with TRBD1. Germline V gene sequence: CDR1 SGHRS, CDR2 YFSETQ. The J segment lost 0 bases and the V segment lost 5 bases, leaving 7 bases of the junction unmatched. CDR3 length equals 16 residues. CDR3 amino acids: CASSFAGTGVNTEAFF. In DNA, the CDR3 is TGCGCCAGCAGTTTTGCCGGGACAGGGGTGAACACTGAAGCTTTCTTT. The entire variable domain, with the rest obtained from reference TRBV5-1 and TRBJ1-1, is as follows: KAGVTQTPRYLIKTRGQQVTLSCSPISGHRSVSWYQQTPGQGLQFLFEYFSETQRNKGNFPGRFSGRQFSNSRSEMNVSTLELGDSALYLCASSFAGTGVNTEAFFGQGTRLTVV.